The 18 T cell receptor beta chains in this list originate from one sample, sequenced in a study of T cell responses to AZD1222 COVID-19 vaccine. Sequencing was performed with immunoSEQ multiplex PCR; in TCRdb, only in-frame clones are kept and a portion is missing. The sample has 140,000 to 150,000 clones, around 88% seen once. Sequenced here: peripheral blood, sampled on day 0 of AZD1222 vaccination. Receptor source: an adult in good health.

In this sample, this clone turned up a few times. The CDR3 DNA reads TGTGCCAGCAGCGTAAGTGCAGGTCTCGGTCAGCCCCAGCATTTT. This sequence encodes CASSVSAGLGQPQHF. This sequence joins TRBV9 and TRBJ1-5; D uncertain. Trimming removed 1 base at V and 6 bases at J, with 14 bases between. This CDR3 is 15 amino acids long. Looked up from germline, CDR1 is SGDLS and CDR2 is YYNGEE.

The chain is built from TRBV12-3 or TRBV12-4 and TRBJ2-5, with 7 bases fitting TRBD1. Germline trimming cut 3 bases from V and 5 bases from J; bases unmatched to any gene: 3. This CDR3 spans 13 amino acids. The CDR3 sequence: CASSFGRGETQYF. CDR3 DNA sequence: TGTGCCAGCAGTTTCGGCAGGGGGGAGACCCAGTACTTC.

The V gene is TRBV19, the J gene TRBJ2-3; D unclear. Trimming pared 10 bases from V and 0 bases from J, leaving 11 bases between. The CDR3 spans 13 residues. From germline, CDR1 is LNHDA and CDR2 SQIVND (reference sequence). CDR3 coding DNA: TGTGCCACAAGAACGGCTAGCACAGATACGCAGTATTTT. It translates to CATRTASTDTQYF.

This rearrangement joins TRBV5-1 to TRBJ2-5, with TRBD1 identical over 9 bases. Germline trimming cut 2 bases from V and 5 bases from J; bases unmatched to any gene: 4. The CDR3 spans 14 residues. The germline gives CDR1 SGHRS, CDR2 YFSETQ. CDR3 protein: CASSLQGAAETQYF. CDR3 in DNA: TGCGCCAGCAGCTTACAGGGGGCGGCCGAGACCCAGTACTTC. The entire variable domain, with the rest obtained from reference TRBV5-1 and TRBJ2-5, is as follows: KAGVTQTPRYLIKTRGQQVTLSCSPISGHRSVSWYQQTPGQGLQFLFEYFSETQRNKGNFPGRFSGRQFSNSRSEMNVSTLELGDSALYLCASSLQGAAETQYFGPGTRLLVL.

The CDR3 nucleotides read TGTGCCAGCTCACCGTCCCGGGACAGGGGAACTAATGAAAAACTGTTTTTT. Protein: CASSPSRDRGTNEKLFF. The chain recombines TRBV18 with TRBJ1-4, with 10 positions matching TRBD1. V gave up 3 bases and J gave up 1 base; unmatched junction bases: 5. Germline CDR1 is KGHSH and CDR2 is LQKENI. The length of the CDR3 is 17 residues.

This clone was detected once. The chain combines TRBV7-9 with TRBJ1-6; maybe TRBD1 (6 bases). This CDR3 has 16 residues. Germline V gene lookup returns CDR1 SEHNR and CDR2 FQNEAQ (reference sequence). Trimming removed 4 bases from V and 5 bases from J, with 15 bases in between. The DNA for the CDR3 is TGTGCCAGCAGCTCCCTGGGGGGGACAAATAATTCACCCCTCCACTTT. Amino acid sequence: CASSSLGGTNNSPLHF.

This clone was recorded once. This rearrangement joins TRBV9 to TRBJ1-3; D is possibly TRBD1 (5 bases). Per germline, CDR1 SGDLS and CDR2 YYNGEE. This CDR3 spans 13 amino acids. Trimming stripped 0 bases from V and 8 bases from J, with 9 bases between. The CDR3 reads CASSVVGGDTIYF. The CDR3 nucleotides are TGTGCCAGCAGCGTAGTGGGGGGTGACACCATATATTTT.

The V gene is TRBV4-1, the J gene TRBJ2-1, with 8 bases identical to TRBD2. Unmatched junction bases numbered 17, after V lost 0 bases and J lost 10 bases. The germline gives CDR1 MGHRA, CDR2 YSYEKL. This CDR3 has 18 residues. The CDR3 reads CASSQERLSSGGSREQFF. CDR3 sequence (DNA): TGCGCCAGCAGCCAAGAAAGGTTATCCAGCGGGGGATCGAGGGAGCAGTTCTTC.

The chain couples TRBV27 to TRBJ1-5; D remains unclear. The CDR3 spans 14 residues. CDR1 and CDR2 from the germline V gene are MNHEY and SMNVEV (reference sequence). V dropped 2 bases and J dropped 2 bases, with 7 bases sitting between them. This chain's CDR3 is CASSLHWGNQPQHF. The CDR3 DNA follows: TGTGCCAGCAGTTTACATTGGGGCAATCAGCCCCAGCATTTT.

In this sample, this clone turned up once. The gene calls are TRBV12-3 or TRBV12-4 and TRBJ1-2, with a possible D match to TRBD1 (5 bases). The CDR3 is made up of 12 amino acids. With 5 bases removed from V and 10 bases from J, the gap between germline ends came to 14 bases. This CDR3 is CASSGDVGHYTF. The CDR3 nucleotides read TGTGCCAGCAGTGGGGACGTGGGGCACTACACCTTC.

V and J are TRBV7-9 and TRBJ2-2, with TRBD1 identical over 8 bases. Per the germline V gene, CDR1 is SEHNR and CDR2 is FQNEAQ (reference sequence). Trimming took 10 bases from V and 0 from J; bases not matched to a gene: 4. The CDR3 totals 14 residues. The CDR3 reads CATGQGTNTGELFF. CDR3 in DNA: TGTGCCACCGGACAGGGCACGAACACCGGGGAGCTGTTTTTT.

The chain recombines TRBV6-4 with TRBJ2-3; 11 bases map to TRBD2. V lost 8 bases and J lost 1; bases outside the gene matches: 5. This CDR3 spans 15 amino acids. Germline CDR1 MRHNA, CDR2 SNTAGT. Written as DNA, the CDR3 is TGTGCCAGCGCTACTAGCGGGGGCGGCACAGATACGCAGTATTTT. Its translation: CASATSGGGTDTQYF.

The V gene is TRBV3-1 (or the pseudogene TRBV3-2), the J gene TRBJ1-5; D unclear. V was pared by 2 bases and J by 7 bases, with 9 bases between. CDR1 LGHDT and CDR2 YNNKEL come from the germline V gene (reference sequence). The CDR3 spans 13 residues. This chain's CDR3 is CASSQNPGQPQHF. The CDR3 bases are TGTGCCAGCAGCCAAAATCCGGGGCAGCCCCAGCATTTT.

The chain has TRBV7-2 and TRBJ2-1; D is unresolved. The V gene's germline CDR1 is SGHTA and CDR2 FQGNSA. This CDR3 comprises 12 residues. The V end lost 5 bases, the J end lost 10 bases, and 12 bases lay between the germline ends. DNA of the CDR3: TGTGCCAGCAGCGCCCGGCATGGCGAGCAGTTCTTC. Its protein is CASSARHGEQFF.

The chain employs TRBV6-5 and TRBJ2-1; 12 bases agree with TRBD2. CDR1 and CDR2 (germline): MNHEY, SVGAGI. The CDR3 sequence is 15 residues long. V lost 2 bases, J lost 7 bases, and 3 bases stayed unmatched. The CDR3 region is CASSYGGTSGNEQFF. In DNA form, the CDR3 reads TGTGCCAGCAGTTACGGGGGGACTAGCGGGAATGAGCAGTTCTTC.

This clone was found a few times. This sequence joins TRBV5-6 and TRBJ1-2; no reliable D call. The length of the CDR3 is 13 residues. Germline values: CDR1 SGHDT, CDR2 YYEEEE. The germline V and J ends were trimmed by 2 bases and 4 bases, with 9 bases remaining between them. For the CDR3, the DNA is TGTGCCAGCAGCTTTGGGATCGGCTATGGCTACACCTTC. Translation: CASSFGIGYGYTF. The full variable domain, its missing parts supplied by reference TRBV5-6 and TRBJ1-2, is DAGVTQSPTHLIKTRGQQVTLRCSPKSGHDTVSWYQQALGQGPQFIFQYYEEEERQRGNFPDRFSGHQFPNYSSELNVNALLLGDSALYLCASSFGIGYGYTFGSGTRLTVV.

Written as DNA, the CDR3 is TGTGCCAGCAGCCAGGTTAAGGGTGGCTACACCTTC. It is translated as CASSQVKGGYTF. The rearrangement links TRBV3-1 (or the pseudogene TRBV3-2) to TRBJ1-2; D not resolved. Trimming took 3 bases from V and 7 from J, leaving 9 bases between them. The germline CDR1 and CDR2 sequences are LGHDT and YNNKEL (reference sequence). The CDR3 consists of 12 residues.

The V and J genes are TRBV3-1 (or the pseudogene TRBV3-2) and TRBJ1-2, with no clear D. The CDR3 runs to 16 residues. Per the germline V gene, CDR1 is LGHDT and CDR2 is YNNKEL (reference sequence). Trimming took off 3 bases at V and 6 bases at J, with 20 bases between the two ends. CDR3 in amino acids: CASSQEGLAKRNGYTF. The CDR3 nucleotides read TGTGCCAGCAGCCAGGAGGGCCTAGCCAAGCGGAATGGCTACACCTTC.